One and the same sample provided the 14 T cell receptor beta chains below, sequenced in a study of cytomegalovirus exposure and HLA in healthy donors. Clones were read by immunoSEQ multiplex PCR, and TCRdb kept only the in-frame ones, dropping some. Among tens of thousands of clones listed, around 95% were seen once. Sequencing was done on a sample of PBMCs. Receptor source: a woman aged 18-29 years in good health and CMV-seronegative.

The chain recombines TRBV19 with TRBJ2-1, with TRBD1 matching over 7 bases. This CDR3 has 14 residues. The J segment lost 9 bases and the V segment lost 1 base, leaving 6 bases of the junction unmatched. CDR1 and CDR2 (germline): LNHDA, SQIVND (reference sequence). The CDR3 coding sequence is TGTGCCAGTAGTATAGGACAGGGTGGTCCTGAGCAGTTCTTC. It specifies CASSIGQGGPEQFF.

The chain joins TRBV4-1 to TRBJ2-1, with D possibly matching TRBD1 (6 bases). With 0 bases removed from V and 0 bases from J, the gap between germline ends came to 9 bases. The CDR3 extends over 16 amino acids. Germline V gene lookup returns CDR1 MGHRA and CDR2 YSYEKL. CDR3 amino acids: CASSQDDRSSYNEQFF. As DNA, the CDR3 is TGCGCCAGCAGCCAAGATGACAGGAGCTCCTACAATGAGCAGTTCTTC.

The J gene is TRBJ2-1, the V gene TRBV7-9; a weak D match, TRBD2 (5 bases). The V and J ends lost 5 bases and 6 bases respectively, with 14 bases between them. This CDR3 contains 14 residues. Per the germline V gene, CDR1 is SEHNR and CDR2 is FQNEAQ (reference sequence). CDR3 in amino acids: CASSVPGVINEQFF. The CDR3 DNA reads TGTGCCAGCAGCGTCCCCGGGGTCATCAATGAGCAGTTCTTC.

Turning to this clone: Other DNA sequences in the sample encode the same CDR3. V and J are TRBV20-1 and TRBJ2-7; no definite D call. Trimming stripped 6 bases from V and 2 bases from J, with 8 bases between. This CDR3 is 11 amino acids long. Germline V CDR1 and CDR2: DFQATT, SNEGSKA (reference sequence). CDR3 nucleotide sequence: TGCAGTGCATTAGCAGCCTACGAGCAGTACTTC. Amino acids: CSALAAYEQYF.

The CDR3 bases are TGTGCCAGCAGTGGCGCTGGGGAGCTGTTTTTT. It encodes CASSGAGELFF. The rearrangement uses TRBV2 and TRBJ2-2; D unresolved. The CDR3 is made up of 11 amino acids. V was cut by 4 bases and J by 8 bases, with 5 bases left in between. Per the germline V gene, CDR1 is SNHLY and CDR2 is FYNNEI. The full variable domain, rest sourced from reference TRBV2 and TRBJ2-2, is EPEVTQTPSHQVTQMGQEVILRCVPISNHLYFYWYRQILGQKVEFLVSFYNNEISEKSEIFDDQFSVERPDGSNFTLKIRSTKLEDSAMYFCASSGAGELFFGEGSRLTVL.

The chain has TRBV23-1 and TRBJ2-7, with D perhaps matching TRBD2 (5 bases). TRBV23-1 is placed among ORFs of uncertain function. The CDR3 loop spans 14 amino acids. Between the trimmed V and J ends, which lost 7 bases and 0 bases, there was a span of 13 bases. The CDR3 is CASNEAVSSYEQYF. CDR3 sequence (DNA): TGCGCCAGCAACGAAGCGGTGAGCTCCTACGAGCAGTACTTC.

The V call is TRBV9, the J call TRBJ2-1; 7 nucleotides align to TRBD2. CDR1 is SGDLS and CDR2 is YYNGEE in the germline V gene. The CDR3 has 18 residues. With 1 base clipped from V and 0 bases from J, the junction kept 10 bases outside the gene matches. In nucleotides, the CDR3 is TGTGCCAGCAGCGTAAACCCCACTAGCGTGAGCTCCTACAATGAGCAGTTCTTC. Protein sequence: CASSVNPTSVSSYNEQFF.

The chain couples TRBV5-4 to TRBJ1-2; D might be TRBD1 (5 bases). V gave up 1 base and J gave up 7 bases, with 11 bases separating them. Germline CDR1 reads SGHNT; CDR2 reads YYREEE (reference sequence). This CDR3 comprises 13 residues. CDR3 residues: CASSLLRVGGYTF. The DNA for the CDR3 is TGTGCCAGCAGCTTGCTCAGGGTTGGTGGCTACACCTTC.

The chain links TRBV5-4 to TRBJ2-2; D might be TRBD1 (6 bases). This CDR3 is 18 amino acids long. The germline gives CDR1 SGHNT, CDR2 YYREEE (reference sequence). V was pared by 4 bases and J by 1 base, with 20 bases between. CDR3 sequence (DNA): TGTGCCAGCAGCACGATACGACAGGAGGCGAAGAACACCGGGGAGCTGTTTTTT. It translates to CASSTIRQEAKNTGELFF.

V is TRBV5-4 and J is TRBJ2-7, with a weak D call TRBD2 (6 bases). CDR3 length equals 14 residues. CDR1 is SGHNT and CDR2 is YYREEE in the germline V gene (reference sequence). The V end lost 4 bases, the J end lost 2 bases, and 13 bases lay between the germline ends. CDR3 DNA: TGTGCCAGCAGCCACGGGACTGAAACCTACGAGCAGTACTTC. Translation: CASSHGTETYEQYF.

The rearrangement joins TRBV4-3 to TRBJ2-1, with D maybe TRBD2 (6 bases). V dropped 4 bases and J dropped 8 bases, with 21 bases sitting between them. Germline V gene data show CDR1 as LGHNA and CDR2 as YSLEER. This CDR3 contains 16 residues. The CDR3 region is CASSLRGQAGFYEQFF. In DNA, the CDR3 is TGCGCCAGCAGCCTGCGGGGTCAAGCCGGTTTTTATGAGCAGTTCTTC.

J is TRBJ1-2 and V is TRBV6-1, with 8 bases that match TRBD1. V was clipped by 4 bases and J by 4 bases; unmatched bases: 8. Per germline, CDR1 MNHNS and CDR2 SASEGT. The CDR3 covers 15 residues. The CDR3 DNA sequence: TGTGCCAGCAGTGCCTCTCGACAGGGGAGCTATGGCTACACCTTC. This gives the protein CASSASRQGSYGYTF.

The chain links TRBV15 to TRBJ1-6, with no clear D. Germline values: CDR1 LNHNV, CDR2 YYDKDF (reference sequence). Trimming pared 0 bases from V and 4 bases from J, leaving 7 bases between. CDR3 size: 15 residues. In DNA form, the CDR3 reads TGTGCCACCAGCAGAGAAGGGAGGTATAATTCACCCCTCCACTTT. Protein product: CATSREGRYNSPLHF.

As DNA, the CDR3 is TGTGCCAGCAGCTACCCGGGACAGGGTCCCTTCTATGGCTACACCTTC. Its translation: CASSYPGQGPFYGYTF. The chain combines TRBV28 with TRBJ1-2, with 9 bases lining up with TRBD1. CDR1 and CDR2 from the germline V gene are MDHEN and SYDVKM. CDR3 size: 16 residues. The V segment lost 6 bases and the J segment 4 bases; nucleotides outside the gene matches: 12.